This T cell receptor beta chain was identified during a study of T cells after yellow fever vaccination. TCRdb fed the 5' RACE reads into MiXCR, producing one record per CDR3 protein. The repertoire holds fewer than 150,000 distinct CDR3 sequences, 7.2% seen once, with approximately 2.7% in the top ten. This clonotype was seen many times. Its antigen is as yet unknown. Notes on the study in general: Most clones from primary vaccination resurfaced after the booster (around 97% CD4, 88% CD8).

Specimen: CD4+ T cells sorted from PBMCs, collected 35 to 50 days after the first yellow fever vaccination. The TCR comes from a young man who received the YFV17D yellow fever vaccine.

CDR3 sequence reads: CASSQTYGTETQYF. The CDR3 region has the DNA TGCGCCAGCAGCCAGACCTACGGGACAGAGACCCAGTACTTC. The chain couples TRBV4-3 to TRBJ2-5; either TRBD1 or TRBD2 may fit D (5 bases each). The V gene's germline CDR1 is LGHNA and CDR2 YSLEER. The CDR3 has 14 amino acids. Between the trimmed V and J ends, which lost 3 bases and 4 bases, there was a span of 12 bases.